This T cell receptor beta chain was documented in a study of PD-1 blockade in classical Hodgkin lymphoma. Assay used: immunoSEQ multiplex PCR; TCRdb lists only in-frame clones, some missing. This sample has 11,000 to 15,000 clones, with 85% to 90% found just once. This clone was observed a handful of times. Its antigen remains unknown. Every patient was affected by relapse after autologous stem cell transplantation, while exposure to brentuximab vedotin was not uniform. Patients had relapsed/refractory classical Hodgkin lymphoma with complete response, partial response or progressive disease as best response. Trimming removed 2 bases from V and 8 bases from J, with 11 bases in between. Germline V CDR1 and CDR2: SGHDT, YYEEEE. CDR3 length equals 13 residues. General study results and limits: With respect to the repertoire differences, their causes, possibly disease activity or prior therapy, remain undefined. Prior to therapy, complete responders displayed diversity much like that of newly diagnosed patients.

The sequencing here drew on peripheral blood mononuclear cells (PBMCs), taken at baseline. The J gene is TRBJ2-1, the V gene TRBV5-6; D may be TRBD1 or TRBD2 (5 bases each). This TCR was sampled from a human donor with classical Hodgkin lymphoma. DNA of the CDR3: TGTGCCAGCAGCTTCCGGGGCCAAGATGAGCAGTTCTTC. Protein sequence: CASSFRGQDEQFF.